Listed below are T cell receptor beta chains from one sample, sequenced in a study of memory CD4+ T cells and cytomegalovirus serostatus. Sequencing used immunoSEQ multiplex PCR; TCRdb keeps in-frame clones, though not all of them. The table has over 55,000 clones, approximately 80% seen once. The source material was memory CD4+ T cells from blood. These receptors all come from an adult in good health and CMV-seronegative. CDR3s include the opening cysteine and the closing phenylalanine or tryptophan. D genes are given only for firm matches. Clone size is not always given. Where it is, it says once, few, many or a class for expanded clones.

J: TRBJ1-3
size: NA
D: TRBD1
V: TRBV19
DNA: TGTGCCAGTATGGGACAGTCTGGAAACACCATATATTTT
CDR3: CASMGQSGNTIYF

J: TRBJ1-5
size: few
D: NA
V: TRBV6-5
DNA: TGTGCCAGCAGTTACGGCGGCACGACGGCCCAGCATTTT
CDR3: CASSYGGTTAQHF

J: TRBJ1-5
size: NA
D: NA
V: TRBV6-6
DNA: TGTGCCAGCAAAGAGTTACATAGCAATCAGCCCCAGCATTTT
CDR3: CASKELHSNQPQHF

J: TRBJ2-7
size: NA
D: TRBD2
V: TRBV5-1
DNA: TGCGCCAGCAGCTGGGCCCTGGAACGGGGGGGGGCAACCTACGAGCAGTACTTC
CDR3: CASSWALERGGATYEQYF

J: TRBJ1-2
size: NA
D: NA
V: TRBV4-2
DNA: TGTGCCAGCAGCCAAGATGCCGGGTACGGCTACACCTTC
CDR3: CASSQDAGYGYTF

J: TRBJ2-3
size: once
D: NA
V: TRBV21-1
DNA: TGTGCCAGCAGGGGAAGTTGGCGGGAGGGCCAAGGAGATACGCAGTATTTT
CDR3: CASRGSWREGQGDTQYF

J: TRBJ1-1
size: NA
D: NA
V: TRBV11-2
DNA: TGTGCCAGCAGCTTAGAGGTCAGGGACACTGAAGCTTTCTTT
CDR3: CASSLEVRDTEAFF

J: TRBJ2-2
size: NA
D: NA
V: TRBV5-1
DNA: TGCGCCAGCAGCGAAGTCTGGGACACCGGGGAGCTGTTTTTT
CDR3: CASSEVWDTGELFF

J: TRBJ1-1
size: medium-sized
D: NA
V: TRBV5-1
DNA: TGCGCCAGCAGACGGGACGGGGACACTGAAGCTTTCTTT
CDR3: CASRRDGDTEAFF

J: TRBJ1-6
size: NA
D: NA
V: TRBV6-5
DNA: TGTGCCAGCGGTCTCCGCGGACGGTCACCCCTCCACTTT
CDR3: CASGLRGRSPLHF

J: TRBJ2-1
size: NA
D: TRBD1
V: TRBV7-8
DNA: TGTGCCAGCAGCTACGGGACAGCTAACAATGAGCAGTTCTTC
CDR3: CASSYGTANNEQFF

J: TRBJ2-1
size: NA
D: NA
V: TRBV5-4
DNA: TGTGCCAGCAGCTTGGGCGGGGTACGCGGCGGTGAGCAGTTCTTC
CDR3: CASSLGGVRGGEQFF

J: TRBJ2-7
size: once
D: TRBD2
V: TRBV5-4
DNA: TGTGCCAGCAACCCTTCCGGTTTATGGCGGGGGTCCTCCTACGAGCAGTACTTC
CDR3: CASNPSGLWRGSSYEQYF

J: TRBJ2-3
size: NA
D: TRBD2
V: TRBV5-1
DNA: TGCGCCAGCAGCCAATATGGGACTAGCGGGGGTAGCACAGATACGCAGTATTTT
CDR3: CASSQYGTSGGSTDTQYF

J: TRBJ1-1
size: few
D: NA
V: TRBV19
DNA: TGTGCCAGTAGTATTGCGGGGGACACTGAAGCTTTCTTT
CDR3: CASSIAGDTEAFF

J: TRBJ1-2
size: NA
D: NA
V: TRBV2
DNA: TGTGCCAGCACACGGGGGGATGGCTACACCTTC
CDR3: CASTRGDGYTF

J: TRBJ2-7
size: NA
D: TRBD2
V: TRBV5-5
DNA: TGTGCCAGCAGCTCACTTAGCGGGGCCATCTACGAGCAGTACTTC
CDR3: CASSSLSGAIYEQYF

J: TRBJ2-7
size: NA
D: NA
V: TRBV25-1
DNA: TGTGCCAGCAGTGACTTACTAAGCTCCTACGAGCAGTACTTC
CDR3: CASSDLLSSYEQYF

J: TRBJ1-1
size: NA
D: NA
V: TRBV19
DNA: TGTGCCAGTAGTATGCCCCTCCAGGGGTTAAACACTGAAGCTTTCTTT
CDR3: CASSMPLQGLNTEAFF

J: TRBJ1-3
size: NA
D: NA
V: TRBV12-5
DNA: TGTGCTAGCGCCCCCTTCGCGGCTGGAAACACCATATATTTT
CDR3: CASAPFAAGNTIYF

J: TRBJ1-5
size: few
D: NA
V: TRBV21-1
DNA: TGTGCCAGCAGCCTCCGGGACAGGCCGTCTCGGGAGAATCTATTT
CDR3: CASSLRDRPSRENLF

J: TRBJ2-5
size: NA
D: TRBD2
V: TRBV19
DNA: TGTGCCAGTAGTAACGGACTAGTTCAACAAGAGACCCAGTACTTC
CDR3: CASSNGLVQQETQYF